This T cell receptor (beta chain) originates from a study of blood T cells in healthy people across ages. General observations from the study: It was the long-lived donors that had more naive CD4+ cells and higher diversity than aged donors. Age showed a roughly linear inverse relationship with TCR beta diversity per million T cells.

With respect to this clonotype: Antigen unknown.

Trimming left V 0 bases short and J 1 base short, with 14 bases between. This CDR3 contains 17 residues. The germline V gene encodes CDR1 SGHRS and CDR2 YFSETQ. The second PCR ran roughly 7 to 12 cycles with a sample-barcoded 5' primer and J-beta primers. A single record per CDR3 protein comes from TCRdb applying MiXCR to the 5' RACE reads. Of about 1.8 million distinct CDR3 sequences listed, about 50% were seen once; the top ten hold approximately 2.1%. They isolated at least 7 million PBMCs from each sample. Material: blood. The gene calls are TRBV5-1 and TRBJ2-1; either TRBD1 or TRBD2 may supply D (6 bases each). The TCR sequence derives from a woman in her thirties or forties in good health. The CDR3 here is CASSLVARGRSYNEQFF. The CDR3 DNA follows: TGCGCCAGCAGCTTGGTTGCTCGGGGGCGATCCTACAATGAGCAGTTCTTC.